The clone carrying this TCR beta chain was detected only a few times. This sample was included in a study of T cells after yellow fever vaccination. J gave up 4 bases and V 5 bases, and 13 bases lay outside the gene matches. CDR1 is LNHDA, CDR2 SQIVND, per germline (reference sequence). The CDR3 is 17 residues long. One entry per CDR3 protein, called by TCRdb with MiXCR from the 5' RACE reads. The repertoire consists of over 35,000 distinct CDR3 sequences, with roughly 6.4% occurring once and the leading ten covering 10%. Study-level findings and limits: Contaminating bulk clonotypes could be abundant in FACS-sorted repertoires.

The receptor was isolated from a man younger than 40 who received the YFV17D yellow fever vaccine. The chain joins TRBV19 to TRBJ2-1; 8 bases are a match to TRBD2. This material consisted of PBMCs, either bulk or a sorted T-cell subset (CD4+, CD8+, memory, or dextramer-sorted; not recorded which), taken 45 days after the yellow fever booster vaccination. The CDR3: CASSPPGRAGVYNEQFF. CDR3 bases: TGTGCCAGTAGTCCTCCGGGGAGAGCGGGAGTTTACAATGAGCAGTTCTTC.